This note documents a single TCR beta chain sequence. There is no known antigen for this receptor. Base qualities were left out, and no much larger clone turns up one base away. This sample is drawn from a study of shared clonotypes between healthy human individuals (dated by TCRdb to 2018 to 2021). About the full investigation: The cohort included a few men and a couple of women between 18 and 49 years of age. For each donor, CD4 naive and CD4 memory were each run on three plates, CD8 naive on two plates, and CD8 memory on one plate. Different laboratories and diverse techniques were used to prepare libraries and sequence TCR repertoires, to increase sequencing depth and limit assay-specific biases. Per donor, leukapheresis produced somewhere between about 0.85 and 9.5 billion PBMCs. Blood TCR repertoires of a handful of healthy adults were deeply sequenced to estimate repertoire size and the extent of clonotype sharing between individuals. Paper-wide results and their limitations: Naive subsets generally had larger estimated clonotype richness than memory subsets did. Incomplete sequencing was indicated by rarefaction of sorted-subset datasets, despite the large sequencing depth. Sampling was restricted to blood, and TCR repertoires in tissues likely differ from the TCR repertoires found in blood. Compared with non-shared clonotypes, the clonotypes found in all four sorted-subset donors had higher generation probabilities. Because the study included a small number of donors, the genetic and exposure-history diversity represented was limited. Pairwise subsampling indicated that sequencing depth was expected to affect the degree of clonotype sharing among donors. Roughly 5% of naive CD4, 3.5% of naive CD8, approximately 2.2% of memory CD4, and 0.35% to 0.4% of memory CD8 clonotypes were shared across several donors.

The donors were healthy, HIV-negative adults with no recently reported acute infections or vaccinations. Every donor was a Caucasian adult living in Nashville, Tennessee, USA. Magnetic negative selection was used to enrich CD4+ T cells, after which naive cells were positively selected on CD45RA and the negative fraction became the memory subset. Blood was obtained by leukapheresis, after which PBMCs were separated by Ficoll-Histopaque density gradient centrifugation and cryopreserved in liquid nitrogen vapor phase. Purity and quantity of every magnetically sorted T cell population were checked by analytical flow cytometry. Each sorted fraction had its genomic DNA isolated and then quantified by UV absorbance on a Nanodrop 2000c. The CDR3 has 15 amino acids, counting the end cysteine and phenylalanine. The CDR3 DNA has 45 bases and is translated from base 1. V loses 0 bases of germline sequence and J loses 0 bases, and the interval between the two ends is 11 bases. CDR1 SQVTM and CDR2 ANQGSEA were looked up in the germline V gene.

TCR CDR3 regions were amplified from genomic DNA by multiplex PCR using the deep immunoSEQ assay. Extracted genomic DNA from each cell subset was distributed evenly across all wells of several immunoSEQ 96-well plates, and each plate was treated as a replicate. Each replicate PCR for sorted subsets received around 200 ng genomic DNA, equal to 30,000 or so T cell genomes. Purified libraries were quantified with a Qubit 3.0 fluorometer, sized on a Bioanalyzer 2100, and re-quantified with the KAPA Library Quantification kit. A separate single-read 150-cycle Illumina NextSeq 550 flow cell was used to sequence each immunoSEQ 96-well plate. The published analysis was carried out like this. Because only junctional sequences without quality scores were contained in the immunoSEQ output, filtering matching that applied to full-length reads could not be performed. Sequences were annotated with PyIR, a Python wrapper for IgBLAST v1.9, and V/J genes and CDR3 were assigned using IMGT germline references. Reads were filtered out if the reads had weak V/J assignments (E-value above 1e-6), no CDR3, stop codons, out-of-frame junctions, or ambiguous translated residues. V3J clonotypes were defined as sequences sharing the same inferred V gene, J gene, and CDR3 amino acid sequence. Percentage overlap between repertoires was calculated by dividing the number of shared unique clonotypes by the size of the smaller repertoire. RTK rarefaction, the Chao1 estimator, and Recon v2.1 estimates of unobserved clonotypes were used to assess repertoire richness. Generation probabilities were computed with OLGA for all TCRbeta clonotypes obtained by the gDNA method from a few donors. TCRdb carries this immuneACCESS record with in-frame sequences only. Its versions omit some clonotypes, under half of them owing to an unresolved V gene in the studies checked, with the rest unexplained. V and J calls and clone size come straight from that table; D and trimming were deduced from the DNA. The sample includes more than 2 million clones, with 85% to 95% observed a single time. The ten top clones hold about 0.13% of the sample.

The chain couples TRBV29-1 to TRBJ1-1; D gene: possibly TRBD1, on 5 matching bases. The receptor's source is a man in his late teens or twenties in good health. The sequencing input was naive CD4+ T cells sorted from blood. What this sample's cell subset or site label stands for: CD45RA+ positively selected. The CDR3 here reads CSVEEGTAMNTEAFF. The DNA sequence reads TGCAGCGTTGAAGAGGGGACGGCCATGAACACTGAAGCTTTCTTT.